The TCR beta chain described here comes from a study of blood T cell repertoires in COVID-19. Study in general: Samples taken during acute and convalescent COVID-19 were collected in the United States, Italy and Spain. The analysed material was cDNA or gDNA that came from T cells, B-cell-depleted T cells, or PBMCs.

In the source study's methods: Quantification of nucleated cells was approximated via reference gene primer amplification. The protocol was immunoSEQ multiplex PCR, while the TCRdb copy is restricted to in-frame clones and leaves out a portion. That table gives V, J and clone size, and the DNA gave D and trimming. The sample records 63,000 or so clones, 88% being singletons. The sequence derives from a human donor in a cohort sampled during active COVID-19. The sample taken for sequencing was peripheral blood.

The CDR3 spells CASSTLARGEQFF. The CDR3 DNA is TGTGCCAGCAGCACGCTCGCGCGTGGTGAGCAGTTCTTC. The V call is TRBV11-1, the J call TRBJ2-1; D unresolved. The germline gives CDR1 SGHAT, CDR2 FQDESV (reference sequence). The V end lost 5 bases, the J end lost 9 bases, and 14 bases lay between the germline ends. The CDR3 length is 13 residues.